What follows are 28 T cell receptor beta chains derived from one specimen sequenced in a study of T cell clonotyping in hematopoietic cell transplantation. Profiling relied on immunoSEQ multiplex PCR, and the TCRdb table lists in-frame clones only, not all of them. Of 1,800 or so clones in the sample, approximately 93% were seen once. Documented time point: recipient sample about 28 days before transplant, after cytoreduction. Sequencing was performed on peripheral blood mononuclear cells, taken before stem cell transplant. Receptor source: a woman in her forties or fifties with acute myeloid leukemia. Some clones in this sample may be carry-over from other donors' samples.

J is TRBJ2-5 and V is TRBV7-6, with TRBD2 matching 12 bases. The CDR3 contains 15 residues. V was clipped by 2 bases and J by 5 bases; unmatched bases: 3. CDR1 is SGHVS, CDR2 FNYEAQ, per germline. The CDR3 DNA reads TGTGCCAGCAGCTTATCTAGCGGGGGGGCGGAGACCCAGTACTTC. It is translated as CASSLSSGGAETQYF.

The chain uses TRBV7-2 and TRBJ2-7; possible D gene TRBD2, 6 bases. V was clipped by 6 bases and J by 2 bases, with 11 bases between them. The length of the CDR3 is 13 residues. Germline values: CDR1 SGHTA, CDR2 FQGNSA. The CDR3 nucleotides read TGTGCCAGCAGGACGGGACTGACCTACGAGCAGTACTTC. Its protein is CASRTGLTYEQYF.

The chain has TRBV7-2 and TRBJ2-5, with D unresolved. There are 15 residues in the CDR3. V was shortened by 5 bases and J by 3 bases, with 16 bases between the two germline ends. Germline lookup yields CDR1 SGHTA and CDR2 FQGNSA. Written as DNA, the CDR3 is TGTGCCAGCAGCCCGAGACGGATTAATAAAGAGACCCAGTACTTC. Amino acid sequence: CASSPRRINKETQYF.

This rearrangement joins TRBV7-8 to TRBJ1-1; 7 nucleotides agree with TRBD1. J was trimmed by 11 bases and V by 5 bases; bases with no gene match: 8. The CDR3 has 12 residues. Germline CDR1 reads SGHVS; CDR2 reads FQNEAQ. The CDR3 reads CASSRTTGKAFF. The CDR3 nucleotides are TGTGCCAGCAGCCGGACGACAGGGAAGGCTTTCTTT.

The V call is TRBV4-1, the J call TRBJ1-1, with D uncertain. Per the germline V gene, CDR1 is MGHRA and CDR2 is YSYEKL. The CDR3 contains 10 residues. Trimming left V 5 bases short and J 4 bases short, with 2 bases between. The CDR3, as DNA: TGCGCCAGCAGCGGCACTGAAGCTTTCTTT. Translated: CASSGTEAFF.

CDR3: CAWTSGTVTDTQYF. DNA of the CDR3: TGTGCCTGGACTTCCGGGACAGTCACAGATACGCAGTATTTT. The chain employs TRBV30 and TRBJ2-3; TRBD1 matches at 7 bases. The V and J ends lost 4 bases and 2 bases, in that order; junction bases with no gene match: 6. The CDR3 totals 14 residues. CDR1 GTSNPN and CDR2 SVGIG come from the germline V gene (reference sequence).

This chain connects TRBV11-2 to TRBJ1-4; D remains ambiguous. This CDR3 has 16 residues. Germline V gene data show CDR1 as SGHAT and CDR2 as FQNNGV. Trimming shortened V by 1 base and J by 0 bases, and 9 bases separated the two germline ends. The CDR3 spells CASSLGSLATNEKLFF. CDR3 in DNA: TGTGCCAGCAGCTTAGGGTCGCTTGCAACTAATGAAAAACTGTTTTTT. Looking up the rest from reference TRBV11-2 and TRBJ1-4 gives the full variable domain: EAGVAQSPRYKIIEKRQSVAFWCNPISGHATLYWYQQILGQGPKLLIQFQNNGVVDDSQLPKDRFSAERLKGVDSTLKIQPAKLEDSAVYLCASSLGSLATNEKLFFGSGTQLSVL.

The J gene is TRBJ1-2, the V gene TRBV6-5; D perhaps matches TRBD1 (5 bases). The V and J ends lost 0 bases and 1 base respectively, with 9 bases between them. CDR1 and CDR2 (germline): MNHEY, SVGAGI. The CDR3 has 15 residues. The CDR3 bases are TGTGCCAGCAGTTACTCAGGGGAGGGTAACTATGGCTACACCTTC. Residues: CASSYSGEGNYGYTF.

This chain uses TRBV5-1 with TRBJ2-5; 11 bases map to TRBD1. This CDR3 contains 15 residues. From germline, CDR1 is SGHRS and CDR2 YFSETQ. V lost 3 bases to trimming and J lost 5 bases; unmatched junction nucleotides: 6. CDR3 DNA sequence: TGCGCCAGCAGCTCGGACAGGGGGCAGGGGGAGACCCAGTACTTC. It translates to CASSSDRGQGETQYF. Variable domain in full (rest from reference TRBV5-1 and TRBJ2-5): KAGVTQTPRYLIKTRGQQVTLSCSPISGHRSVSWYQQTPGQGLQFLFEYFSETQRNKGNFPGRFSGRQFSNSRSEMNVSTLELGDSALYLCASSSDRGQGETQYFGPGTRLLVL.

The chain carries TRBV7-9 and TRBJ2-3; perhaps D is TRBD1 or TRBD2 (5 bases each). This CDR3 contains 15 residues. Trimming took off 5 bases at V and 4 bases at J, with 16 bases between the two ends. From germline, CDR1 is SEHNR and CDR2 FQNEAQ (reference sequence). CDR3: CASSPGTFMPDTQYF. CDR3 nucleotide sequence: TGTGCCAGCAGCCCTGGGACCTTTATGCCAGATACGCAGTATTTT.

The rearrangement links TRBV5-1 to TRBJ2-7; D might be TRBD2 (5 bases). CDR3 length: 15 amino acids. Deletions cut 5 bases from V and 0 bases from J, with 15 bases between. Germline lookup yields CDR1 SGHRS and CDR2 YFSETQ. The CDR3 DNA is TGCGCCAGCAGGGTCGGACTGGGAAGCTCCTACGAGCAGTACTTC. The encoded protein is CASRVGLGSSYEQYF. The full variable domain, its missing parts supplied by reference TRBV5-1 and TRBJ2-7, is KAGVTQTPRYLIKTRGQQVTLSCSPISGHRSVSWYQQTPGQGLQFLFEYFSETQRNKGNFPGRFSGRQFSNSRSEMNVSTLELGDSALYLCASRVGLGSSYEQYFGPGTRLTVT.

The rearrangement links TRBV19 to TRBJ1-1; weak D call: TRBD1 (5 bases). The CDR3 has 13 residues. Germline V lookup: CDR1 LNHDA, CDR2 SQIVND (reference sequence). Deletions cut 7 bases from V and 4 bases from J, with 13 bases between. In nucleotides, the CDR3 is TGTGCCAGTAATCGGGGGAAAGGCACTGAAGCTTTCTTT. It specifies CASNRGKGTEAFF. The full variable domain, with the rest looked up from reference TRBV19 and TRBJ1-1, is DGGITQSPKYLFRKEGQNVTLSCEQNLNHDAMYWYRQDPGQGLRLIYYSQIVNDFQKGDIAEGYSVSREKKESFPLTVTSAQKNPTAFYLCASNRGKGTEAFFGQGTRLTVV.

The J gene is TRBJ1-3, the V gene TRBV9; tentatively, D is TRBD1 (5 bases). Trimming took off 4 bases at V and 3 bases at J, with 17 bases between the two ends. This CDR3 spans 16 amino acids. The V gene's germline CDR1 is SGDLS and CDR2 YYNGEE. The chain's CDR3 is CASSPPRGVYGNTIYF. The DNA of the CDR3 is TGTGCCAGCAGCCCCCCCCGGGGGGTGTATGGAAACACCATATATTTT.

The chain links TRBV6-1 to TRBJ2-7; maybe TRBD2 (5 bases). The germline V gene encodes CDR1 MNHNS and CDR2 SASEGT. V dropped 4 bases and J dropped 1 base, with 14 bases sitting between them. The CDR3 extends over 15 amino acids. The CDR3 reads CASSVESGSSYEQYF. The CDR3 region has the DNA TGTGCCAGCAGTGTAGAAAGCGGCTCGTCCTACGAGCAGTACTTC.

V usage is TRBV9 and J usage is TRBJ1-6; tentative D call: TRBD1 (6 bases). CDR3 length equals 15 residues. Looked up from germline, CDR1 is SGDLS and CDR2 is YYNGEE. The V and J ends lost 4 bases and 7 bases respectively, with 15 bases between them. This chain's CDR3 is CASSKGGSGNSPLHF. The CDR3, as DNA: TGTGCCAGCAGCAAAGGGGGGTCGGGGAATTCACCCCTCCACTTT.

The rearrangement links TRBV5-6 to TRBJ1-1; D gene uncertain. The CDR3 covers 13 residues. CDR1 is SGHDT, CDR2 YYEEEE, per germline. V was shortened by 2 bases and J by 1 base, with 6 bases between the two germline ends. The CDR3 DNA reads as TGTGCCAGCAGCTTTTACGCGAACACTGAAGCTTTCTTT. Translating gives CASSFYANTEAFF.

The rearrangement uses TRBV7-9 and TRBJ2-5; D unclear. Germline CDR1 SEHNR, CDR2 FQNEAQ (reference sequence). The CDR3 extends over 11 amino acids. V was trimmed by 5 bases and J by 5 bases, leaving 6 bases between them. The CDR3 is CASSNRETQYF. The CDR3 DNA reads TGTGCCAGCAGCAACCGGGAGACCCAGTACTTC.

This chain links TRBV7-9 with TRBJ1-2; TRBD1 might be the D (5 bases). The V end lost 5 bases, the J end lost 13 bases, and 17 bases lay between the germline ends. The CDR3 loop spans 12 amino acids. Germline values: CDR1 SEHNR, CDR2 FQNEAQ (reference sequence). This chain's CDR3 is CASSHMEGRVTF. The CDR3 DNA is TGTGCCAGCAGCCACATGGAGGGGAGGGTCACCTTC.

The rearrangement joins TRBV7-8 to TRBJ2-5, with 7 bases fitting TRBD1. The DNA end lines up better with TRBJ2-7; the J call may be wrong. From germline, CDR1 is SGHVS and CDR2 FQNEAQ. The CDR3 contains 15 residues. CDR3 amino acids: CASRSYGTASYEQYF. The CDR3 DNA is TGTGCCAGCAGATCATACGGGACAGCTTCCTACGAGCAGTACTTC.

This chain links TRBV28 with TRBJ2-1, with D possibly TRBD2 on 5 matching bases. The V end was cut by 5 bases, the J end by 4 bases, with 18 bases between. The CDR3 contains 16 residues. Germline CDR1 MDHEN, CDR2 SYDVKM. CDR3 coding DNA: TGTGCCAGCAGTCCACTGGGAGCGGTGGGGTACAATGAGCAGTTCTTC. Residues: CASSPLGAVGYNEQFF.

This clone was seen once. V usage is TRBV7-8 and J usage is TRBJ1-6, with no clear D. Trimming shortened V by 5 bases and J by 7 bases, and 18 bases separated the two germline ends. The CDR3 consists of 16 residues. The germline CDR1 and CDR2 sequences are SGHVS and FQNEAQ. This CDR3 reads CASSPEVRGRNSPLHF. In DNA, the CDR3 is TGTGCCAGCAGCCCCGAAGTGCGGGGAAGAAATTCACCCCTCCACTTT.

This chain connects TRBV7-8 to TRBJ1-5, with D possibly TRBD1 on 6 matching bases. Trimming took off 5 bases at V and 2 bases at J, with 13 bases between the two ends. Looked up from germline, CDR1 is SGHVS and CDR2 is FQNEAQ. This CDR3 comprises 15 residues. The CDR3 loop is CASSPPGAGNQPQHF. DNA for the CDR3: TGTGCCAGCAGCCCCCCGGGGGCTGGCAATCAGCCCCAGCATTTT.

CDR3 amino acids: CASSEESSGGPDTQYF. CDR3 sequence (DNA): TGTGCCAGCAGTGAGGAGTCTAGCGGGGGCCCAGATACGCAGTATTTT. The genes are TRBV6-1 and TRBJ2-3; 10 bases are a match to TRBD2. This CDR3 region has 16 residues. The V segment lost 3 bases and the J segment 4 bases; nucleotides outside the gene matches: 7. The germline CDR1 and CDR2 sequences are MNHNS and SASEGT.

The CDR3 region is CASRPGLTQETQYF. CDR3 bases: TGTGCCAGCAGACCGGGACTAACACAAGAGACCCAGTACTTC. The J gene is TRBJ2-5, the V gene TRBV6-5, with TRBD2 identical over 7 bases. This CDR3 comprises 14 residues. Germline CDR1 reads MNHEY; CDR2 reads SVGAGI. J gave up 2 bases and V 6 bases, and 6 bases lay outside the gene matches.

The chain employs TRBV27 and TRBJ1-2, with D hard to call. Germline-derived CDR1 and CDR2 are MNHEY and SMNVEV (reference sequence). CDR3 length: 13 residues. Trimming stripped 9 bases from V and 5 bases from J, with 16 bases between. As DNA, the CDR3 is TGTGCCAGTGCTCCCGGGTCTTTATATGGCTACACCTTC. Amino acids: CASAPGSLYGYTF.

V is TRBV4-3 and J is TRBJ1-3; perhaps TRBD1 as D (5 bases). Germline CDR1 reads LGHNA; CDR2 reads YSLEER. Trimming left V 1 base short and J 4 bases short, with 17 bases between. The CDR3 is 17 amino acids. CDR3 loop: CASSQGGSRGLGNTIYF. The CDR3 DNA reads TGCGCCAGCAGCCAAGGGGGCAGTCGGGGTTTAGGAAACACCATATATTTT.

The J gene is TRBJ2-6, the V gene TRBV7-2, with TRBD1 as a possible D gene (6 bases). The V gene's germline CDR1 is SGHTA and CDR2 FQGNSA. V was clipped by 3 bases and J by 10 bases, with 16 bases between them. This CDR3 contains 15 residues. The CDR3, as DNA: TGTGCCAGCAGCTTGAGGATGTCAGGGGAAAACGTCCTGACTTTC. As protein: CASSLRMSGENVLTF.

The CDR3 sequence is CASSPGREGEKLFF. As DNA, the CDR3 is TGTGCCAGCAGCCCGGGACGGGAAGGGGAAAAACTGTTTTTT. The chain is built from TRBV11-2 and TRBJ1-4; the D gene is possibly TRBD1 (5 bases). CDR1 is SGHAT, CDR2 FQNNGV, per germline. The CDR3 consists of 14 residues. V lost 5 bases to trimming and J lost 8 bases, with 15 bases between them.